A single sample is the source of the 6 T cell receptor beta chains below, sequenced in a study of blood T cell repertoires in COVID-19. TCRdb's table, derived via immunoSEQ multiplex PCR, lists solely in-frame clones and lacks some. Among around 150,000 clones listed, around four fifths were seen once. The sequencing input was PBMCs or T cells enriched from blood (not recorded which). Every receptor here comes from a man aged 50 to 59 who had recovered from COVID-19.

This chain links TRBV5-6 with TRBJ1-1; 10 bases are a match to TRBD1. The CDR3 has 12 amino acids. Germline assignment: CDR1 SGHDT and CDR2 YYEEEE. Unmatched junction bases numbered 5, after V lost 4 bases and J lost 11 bases. The CDR3 sequence is CASSRGQGMAFF. The CDR3 nucleotides are TGTGCCAGCAGCAGGGGACAGGGGATGGCTTTCTTT.

The sample holds a few counts of this clone. The chain carries TRBV5-1 and TRBJ2-5; possible D gene TRBD2, 6 bases. Germline CDR1 reads SGHRS; CDR2 reads YFSETQ. The CDR3 contains 15 residues. Trimming stripped 4 bases from V and 4 bases from J, with 17 bases between. For the CDR3, the DNA is TGCGCCAGCAGCCCGGAGGGCCGGACGGGAGAGACCCAGTACTTC. Protein: CASSPEGRTGETQYF.

The chain combines TRBV9 with TRBJ1-2, with a possible D match to TRBD1 (6 bases). Germline V lookup: CDR1 SGDLS, CDR2 YYNGEE. V was clipped by 4 bases and J by 5 bases, with 15 bases between them. The CDR3 is made up of 14 amino acids. The CDR3 region has the DNA TGTGCCAGCAGCCCGCGGACAGATCCTTATGGCTACACCTTC. This sequence encodes CASSPRTDPYGYTF. Using reference TRBV9 and TRBJ1-2 for the parts outside the CDR3, the full variable domain is DSGVTQTPKHLITATGQRVTLRCSPRSGDLSVYWYQQSLDQGLQFLIQYYNGEERAKGNILERFSAQQFPDLHSELNLSSLELGDSALYFCASSPRTDPYGYTFGSGTRLTVV.

The chain links TRBV30 to TRBJ2-3; 11 bases agree with TRBD2. V shed 4 bases and J 4 bases; nucleotides not matched to a gene: 22. The CDR3 sequence is 20 residues long. Germline loops: CDR1 GTSNPN, CDR2 SVGIG (reference sequence). The CDR3 sequence is CAWNRRTSGPRGFGADTQYF. DNA of the CDR3: TGTGCCTGGAACCGCCGGACTAGCGGGCCTCGAGGGTTTGGTGCAGATACGCAGTATTTT. Full variable domain (outside the CDR3, taken from reference TRBV30 and TRBJ2-3): SQTIHQWPATLVQPVGSPLSLECTVEGTSNPNLYWYRQAAGRGLQLLFYSVGIGQISSEVPQNLSASRPQDRQFILSSKKLLLSDSGFYLCAWNRRTSGPRGFGADTQYFGPGTRLTVL.

For this clone: This specimen includes other DNA sequences encoding the same CDR3. The rearrangement links TRBV27 to TRBJ1-6, with D perhaps TRBD1 (5 bases). V lost 6 bases, J lost 7 bases, and 13 bases lay in between. CDR3 length: 14 amino acids. Germline CDR1 reads MNHEY; CDR2 reads SMNVEV (reference sequence). This CDR3 is CASSPGGANSPLHF. CDR3 coding DNA: TGTGCCAGCAGCCCCGGCGGGGCGAATTCACCCCTCCACTTT.

The genes are TRBV19 and TRBJ1-2; the D gene is possibly TRBD1 (5 bases). Deletions cut 7 bases from V and 0 bases from J, with 15 bases between. The CDR3 has 15 residues. The germline V gene has CDR1 LNHDA and CDR2 SQIVND (reference sequence). The CDR3 protein is CASIVGTSANYGYTF. The CDR3 DNA reads as TGTGCCAGTATCGTCGGGACTTCAGCTAACTATGGCTACACCTTC. The variable domain in full, with the rest retrieved from reference TRBV19 and TRBJ1-2, is DGGITQSPKYLFRKEGQNVTLSCEQNLNHDAMYWYRQDPGQGLRLIYYSQIVNDFQKGDIAEGYSVSREKKESFPLTVTSAQKNPTAFYLCASIVGTSANYGYTFGSGTRLTVV.